The 18 T cell receptor beta chains below all came from one sample that was sequenced in a study of response to subunit inactivated influenza vaccine (dated by TCRdb to between 2017 and 2018). Libraries came from RT-PCR. TCRdb lists the instrument as Illumina HiSeq 2500. TCRdb reran the public reads through fastp at Q25 and MiXCR, keeping productive beta chains. Each CDR3 protein appears once, grouped with its most common genes and DNA. This sample lists 860,000 or so distinct CDR3 sequences; approximately 21% were detected once. Together, the top ten hold roughly a tenth of the sample. The material sequenced was PBMCs from blood, taken roughly 5 days after vaccination. The receptors shown here come from a man aged 45-65 years who received an inactivated influenza vaccine. Donor details come from another sample of the same person, matched by shared clones.

CDR3 residues: CASSLDHYSNQPQHF. The CDR3 bases are TGTGCCAGCAGCTTAGACCATTATAGCAATCAGCCCCAGCATTTT. The rearrangement uses TRBV7-2 and TRBJ1-5; D not resolved. The CDR3 has 15 residues. V was clipped by 1 base and J by 0 bases, with 7 bases between them. Germline CDR1 is SGHTA and CDR2 is FQGNSA.

The gene calls are TRBV20-1 and TRBJ2-1; D possibly corresponds to TRBD2 (5 bases). In germline, CDR1 is DFQATT, CDR2 SNEGSKA (reference sequence). The CDR3 has 14 amino acids. Trimming removed 5 bases at V and 2 bases at J, with 13 bases between. The CDR3 loop reads CSASPLRAYNEQFF. CDR3 coding DNA: TGCAGTGCTTCTCCGCTGCGGGCCTACAATGAGCAGTTCTTC.

The V call is TRBV29-1, the J call TRBJ2-2; 8 bases align to TRBD1. The germline gives CDR1 SQVTM, CDR2 ANQGSEA. The CDR3 has 14 residues. V gave up 5 bases and J gave up 1 base; unmatched junction bases: 3. DNA for the CDR3: TGCAGCGTTCGGACAGGGAGGAACACCGGGGAGCTGTTTTTT. Translating gives CSVRTGRNTGELFF.

The V call is TRBV25-1, the J call TRBJ2-3; D remains unclear. V lost 2 bases to trimming and J lost 4 bases, with 7 bases between them. Germline values: CDR1 MGHDK, CDR2 SYGVNS. The CDR3 consists of 13 residues. CDR3 DNA: TGTGCCAGCAGTGAAACTGGAGCAGATACGCAGTATTTT. Translating it yields CASSETGADTQYF.

This clonotype was seen a few times. The chain couples TRBV30 to TRBJ2-2; 9 bases fit TRBD1. The germline V gene has CDR1 GTSNPN and CDR2 SVGIG (reference sequence). This CDR3 has 14 residues. V lost 4 bases to trimming and J lost 3 bases; unmatched junction nucleotides: 3. The CDR3 sequence is CAWKQGAYTGELFF. As DNA, the CDR3 is TGTGCCTGGAAACAGGGGGCTTACACCGGGGAGCTGTTTTTT.

This clonotype has just a few counts. The V gene is TRBV20-1, the J gene TRBJ2-2; 7 bases are shared with TRBD1. The J segment lost 6 bases and the V segment lost 6 bases, leaving 7 bases of the junction unmatched. The CDR3 runs to 13 residues. Germline V lookup: CDR1 DFQATT, CDR2 SNEGSKA (reference sequence). The CDR3 DNA sequence: TGCAGTGCCGAAAAGACAGGGTCCGGGGAGCTGTTTTTT. This codes for CSAEKTGSGELFF.

This clonotype was seen a few times. The chain combines TRBV12-3 or TRBV12-4 with TRBJ2-1; D unresolved. The germline V and J ends were trimmed by 2 bases and 3 bases, with 8 bases remaining between them. This CDR3 is built from 14 residues. This CDR3 reads CASSLSIGYNEQFF. Here the CDR3 DNA reads TGTGCCAGCAGTTTATCAATCGGCTACAATGAGCAGTTCTTC.

This clonotype was observed a handful of times. This sequence joins TRBV20-1 and TRBJ2-5; 14 bases align to TRBD2. This CDR3 comprises 18 residues. Germline V gene lookup returns CDR1 DFQATT and CDR2 SNEGSKA (reference sequence). V gave up 3 bases and J gave up 5 bases; unmatched junction bases: 14. The CDR3 nucleotides are TGCAGTGCTAGTTCCGGACTAGCGGGAGGAGGCTTCAAGGAGACCCAGTACTTC. This codes for CSASSGLAGGGFKETQYF.

This clonotype occurred a few times. V is TRBV20-1 and J is TRBJ2-5, with TRBD2 identical over 12 bases. CDR3 length: 16 amino acids. V lost 1 base and J lost 0; bases outside the gene matches: 3. Germline V gene data show CDR1 as DFQATT and CDR2 as SNEGSKA (reference sequence). CDR3 sequence reads: CSARGLAGAYQETQYF. The CDR3 DNA follows: TGCAGTGCTAGAGGACTAGCGGGGGCGTACCAAGAGACCCAGTACTTC.

The chain joins TRBV3-1 to TRBJ2-7, with TRBD1 as a possible D gene (6 bases). Trimming cost V 1 base and J 0 bases, with 7 bases left between them. Germline CDR1 reads LGHDT; CDR2 reads YNNKEL (reference sequence). The CDR3 covers 14 residues. Here the CDR3 reads CASSQGDTSYEQYF. The CDR3 DNA reads as TGTGCCAGCAGCCAAGGGGACACCTCCTACGAGCAGTACTTC.

This chain uses TRBV15 with TRBJ2-1; 9 nucleotides match TRBD2. V lost 2 bases, J lost 3 bases, and 8 bases stayed unmatched. Germline V lookup: CDR1 LNHNV, CDR2 YYDKDF (reference sequence). There are 17 residues in the CDR3. This CDR3 reads CATSRQTSGSGYNEQFF. CDR3 nucleotides: TGTGCCACCAGCAGACAAACTAGCGGGTCCGGCTACAATGAGCAGTTCTTC. Full variable domain (rest looked up from reference TRBV15 and TRBJ2-1): DAMVIQNPRYQVTQFGKPVTLSCSQTLNHNVMYWYQQKSSQAPKLLFHYYDKDFNNEADTPDNFQSRRPNTSFCFLDIRSPGLGDTAMYLCATSRQTSGSGYNEQFFGPGTRLTVL.

V is TRBV10-3 and J is TRBJ1-5; tentative D call: TRBD1 (6 bases). Trimming shortened V by 3 bases and J by 7 bases, and 16 bases separated the two germline ends. Germline V gives CDR1 ENHRY, CDR2 SYGVKD. The CDR3 has 15 amino acids. The CDR3 reads CAISDQAGVGQPQHF. CDR3 DNA: TGTGCCATCAGTGATCAGGCAGGGGTGGGACAGCCCCAGCATTTT.

This clonotype was seen a handful of times. The gene calls are TRBV6-2 or TRBV6-3 and TRBJ2-7; D is possibly TRBD1 (6 bases). V was clipped by 10 bases and J by 2 bases, with 15 bases between them. The CDR3 is 13 amino acids. Germline assignment: CDR1 MNHEY and CDR2 SVGEGT. The CDR3 DNA is TGTGCCACCGTAGACAGGATCACCTACGAGCAGTACTTC. Amino acids: CATVDRITYEQYF.

J is TRBJ2-5 and V is TRBV12-3 or TRBV12-4; TRBD2 aligns across 11 bases. The CDR3 runs to 13 residues. V trimming: 5 bases; J trimming: 14 bases; junction bases outside the gene matches: 10. The CDR3 here is CASSQQTSGDPYF. The CDR3, as DNA: TGTGCCAGCAGTCAGCAGACTAGCGGGGATCCATACTTC.

The gene calls are TRBV6-5 and TRBJ2-1, with D possibly TRBD2 on 6 matching bases. The ends were cut back, 2 bases at V and 3 bases at J, with 8 bases in the middle. Germline V gene lookup returns CDR1 MNHEY and CDR2 SVGAGI. The length of the CDR3 is 14 residues. The CDR3, as DNA: TGTGCCAGCAGTTACCCCGGGGGCTACAATGAGCAGTTCTTC. As protein: CASSYPGGYNEQFF.

V and J are TRBV7-9 and TRBJ2-3; D is possibly TRBD1 or TRBD2 (5 bases each). Germline values: CDR1 SEHNR, CDR2 FQNEAQ (reference sequence). V dropped 2 bases and J dropped 11 bases, with 17 bases sitting between them. This CDR3 contains 14 residues. The CDR3 coding sequence is TGTGCCAGCAGCTTATCCCAAAATGGGGGAATGCAGTATTTT. Amino acid sequence: CASSLSQNGGMQYF.

This chain links TRBV24-1 with TRBJ2-1; 8 bases are shared with TRBD2. The CDR3 covers 14 residues. Germline V gene data show CDR1 as KGHDR and CDR2 as SFDVKD. With 8 bases clipped from V and 8 bases from J, the junction kept 10 bases outside the gene matches. The DNA for the CDR3 is TGTGCCACCATGGAAGGGGTTAGCGGGGATGAGCAGTTCTTC. This sequence encodes CATMEGVSGDEQFF.

The chain combines TRBV5-1 with TRBJ2-7; no clear D gene. The germline CDR1 and CDR2 sequences are SGHRS and YFSETQ. This CDR3 comprises 13 residues. Trimming left V 1 base short and J 2 bases short, with 7 bases between. The CDR3 protein is CASSLISTYEQYF. The CDR3 DNA sequence: TGCGCCAGCAGCTTGATTAGCACCTACGAGCAGTACTTC. The variable domain in full, with the rest retrieved from reference TRBV5-1 and TRBJ2-7, is KAGVTQTPRYLIKTRGQQVTLSCSPISGHRSVSWYQQTPGQGLQFLFEYFSETQRNKGNFPGRFSGRQFSNSRSEMNVSTLELGDSALYLCASSLISTYEQYFGPGTRLTVT.